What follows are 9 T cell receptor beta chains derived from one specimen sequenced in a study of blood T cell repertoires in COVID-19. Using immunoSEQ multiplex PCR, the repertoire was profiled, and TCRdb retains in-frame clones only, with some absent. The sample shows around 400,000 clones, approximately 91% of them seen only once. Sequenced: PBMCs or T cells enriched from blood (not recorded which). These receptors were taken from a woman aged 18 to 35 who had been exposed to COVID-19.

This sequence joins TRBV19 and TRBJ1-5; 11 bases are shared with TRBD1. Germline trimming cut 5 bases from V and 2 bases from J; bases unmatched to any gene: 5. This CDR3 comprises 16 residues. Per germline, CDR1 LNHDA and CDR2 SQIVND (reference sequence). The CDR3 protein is CASSWTGGRGNQPQHF. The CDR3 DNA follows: TGTGCCAGTAGTTGGACAGGGGGCCGCGGCAATCAGCCCCAGCATTTT.

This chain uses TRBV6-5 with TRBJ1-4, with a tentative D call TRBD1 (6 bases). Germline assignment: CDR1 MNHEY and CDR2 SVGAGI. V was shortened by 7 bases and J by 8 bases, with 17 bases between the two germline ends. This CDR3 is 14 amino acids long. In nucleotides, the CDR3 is TGTGCCAGCAAGACTCCAGGGGCTCGGGAAAAACTGTTTTTT. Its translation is CASKTPGAREKLFF.

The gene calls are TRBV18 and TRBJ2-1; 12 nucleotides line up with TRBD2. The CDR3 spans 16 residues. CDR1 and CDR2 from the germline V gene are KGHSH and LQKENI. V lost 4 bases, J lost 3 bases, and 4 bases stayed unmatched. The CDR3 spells CASSRLAGGHYNEQFF. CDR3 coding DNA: TGTGCCAGCTCACGGCTAGCGGGGGGGCACTACAATGAGCAGTTCTTC. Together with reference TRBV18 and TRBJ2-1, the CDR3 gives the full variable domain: NAGVMQNPRHLVRRRGQEARLRCSPMKGHSHVYWYRQLPEEGLKFMVYLQKENIIDESGMPKERFSAEFPKEGPSILRIQQVVRGDSAAYFCASSRLAGGHYNEQFFGPGTRLTVL.

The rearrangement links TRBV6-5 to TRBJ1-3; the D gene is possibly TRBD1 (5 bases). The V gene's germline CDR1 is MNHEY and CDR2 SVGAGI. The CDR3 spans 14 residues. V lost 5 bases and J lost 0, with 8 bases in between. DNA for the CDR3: TGTGCCAGCAGTACAGGAAACTCTGGAAACACCATATATTTT. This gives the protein CASSTGNSGNTIYF.

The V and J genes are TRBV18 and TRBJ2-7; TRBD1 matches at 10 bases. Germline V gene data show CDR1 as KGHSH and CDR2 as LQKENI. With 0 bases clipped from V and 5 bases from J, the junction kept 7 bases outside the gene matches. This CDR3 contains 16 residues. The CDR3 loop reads CASSPPRQGARDEQYF. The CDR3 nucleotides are TGTGCCAGCTCACCACCCAGACAGGGGGCTCGAGACGAGCAGTACTTC.

The DNA of the CDR3 is TGTGCCAGCAGTTTATACGCCCGGACAGGGGGCCTATCCTACGAGCAGTACTTC. This sequence encodes CASSLYARTGGLSYEQYF. The chain has TRBV27 and TRBJ2-7; 11 nucleotides line up with TRBD1. The J segment lost 1 base and the V segment lost 1 base, leaving 9 bases of the junction unmatched. In germline, CDR1 is MNHEY, CDR2 SMNVEV (reference sequence). This CDR3 is 18 amino acids long.

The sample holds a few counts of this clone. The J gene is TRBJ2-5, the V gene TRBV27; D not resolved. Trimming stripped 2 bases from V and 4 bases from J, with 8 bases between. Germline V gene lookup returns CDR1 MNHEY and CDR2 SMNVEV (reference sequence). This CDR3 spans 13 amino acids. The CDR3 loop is CASSLNSGETQYF. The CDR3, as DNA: TGTGCCAGCAGTTTAAATTCAGGAGAGACCCAGTACTTC.

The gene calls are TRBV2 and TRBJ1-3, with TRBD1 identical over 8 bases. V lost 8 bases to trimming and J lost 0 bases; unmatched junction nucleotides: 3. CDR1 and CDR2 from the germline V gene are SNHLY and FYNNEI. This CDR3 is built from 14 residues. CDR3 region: CASGQGNSGNTIYF. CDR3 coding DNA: TGTGCCAGCGGACAGGGAAACTCTGGAAACACCATATATTTT.

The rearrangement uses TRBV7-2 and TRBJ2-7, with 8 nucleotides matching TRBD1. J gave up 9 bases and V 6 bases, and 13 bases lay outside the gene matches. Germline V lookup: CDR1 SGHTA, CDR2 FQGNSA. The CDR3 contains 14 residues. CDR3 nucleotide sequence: TGTGCCAGCAGGGGACCGGGACAGGTAATGGGGCAGTACTTC. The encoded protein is CASRGPGQVMGQYF.